This TCR beta chain comes out of a study of cytomegalovirus exposure and HLA in healthy donors. Overall study results and limits: DRB1 had the most TCR associations and HLA-C the fewest, a later analysis found, with rates varying by HLA locus.

The PCR had 60 Vbeta and 13 Jbeta primers. Using immunoSEQ multiplex PCR, the repertoire was profiled, and TCRdb retains in-frame clones only, with some absent. The sample shows 240,000 or so clones, about 80% of them seen only once. Details on this clone: Its antigen is currently unknown.

The material sequenced was PBMCs. The clonotype originates from a woman aged 55-70 years in good health and CMV-seropositive.

Here the CDR3 DNA reads TGTGCCAGCAGTGAACCTAGCGGGAGGTTCGGGGAGCTGTTTTTT. It codes for CASSEPSGRFGELFF. This chain connects TRBV25-1 to TRBJ2-2; 11 bases align to TRBD2. The CDR3 has 15 residues. V lost 2 bases, J lost 7 bases, and 3 bases stayed unmatched. Looked up from germline, CDR1 is MGHDK and CDR2 is SYGVNS.